A selection of T cell receptor beta chains follows, all from one sample in a study of T-cell memory formation after mild COVID-19. A single record per CDR3 protein comes from TCRdb applying MiXCR to the 5' RACE reads. Here the sample spans 350,000 to 500,000 distinct CDR3 sequences, roughly a quarter being singletons. Source material: PBMCs or a T cell subset sorted from them (not recorded which). The receptors derive from an adult woman who had mild COVID-19 (a few samples of this study predate the infection). Cell type and time point are not known. Both conserved end residues are part of each CDR3. A D gene is named only where the DNA matches it firmly. Where a row states a size, it is once, few, many or the class of an expanded clone; other rows omit it.

d_gene,v_gene,abundance,j_gene,CDR3nt,CDR3aa
TRBD2,TRBV7-6,NA,TRBJ2-5,TGTGCCAGCAGCTTAGAAGGGATAGCGGGAGGCCAAGAGACCCAGTACTTC,CASSLEGIAGGQETQYF
NA,TRBV9,few,TRBJ2-5,TGTGCCAGCAGCGTAGGTCCAGGATACCAAGAGACCCAGTACTTC,CASSVGPGYQETQYF
TRBD1,TRBV6-5,NA,TRBJ2-7,TGTGCCAGCAGTTACTCGGGACAGGGGACCTACGAGCAGTACTTC,CASSYSGQGTYEQYF
TRBD2,TRBV4-1,NA,TRBJ2-1,TGCGCCAGCAGCCAAGAGGGGACTAGCGGATACAATGAGCAGTTCTTC,CASSQEGTSGYNEQFF
NA,TRBV30,few,TRBJ2-3,TGTGCCTGGAGTGAGGCAACAGATACGCAGTATTTT,CAWSEATDTQYF
TRBD1,TRBV24-1,few,TRBJ1-2,TGTGCCACCAGTGATACGGACAGGGATTACCATGGCTACACCTTC,CATSDTDRDYHGYTF
NA,TRBV5-1,NA,TRBJ2-4,TGCGCCAGCAGCTTGGGAAGGGAAGGCATTCAGTACTTC,CASSLGREGIQYF
NA,TRBV20-1,NA,TRBJ2-3,TGCAGTGCTAGTAGGGGCCACCCGAGCACAGATACGCAGTATTTT,CSASRGHPSTDTQYF
NA,TRBV7-2,NA,TRBJ2-2,TGTGCCAGCAGCGTGACAGGCGGAATCGACACCGGGGAGCTGTTTTTT,CASSVTGGIDTGELFF
NA,TRBV4-1,NA,TRBJ1-1,TGCGCCAGCAGCCACCCCGGGACACAGAACACTGAAGCTTTCTTT,CASSHPGTQNTEAFF
TRBD2,TRBV5-1,NA,TRBJ2-7,TGCGCCAGCAGCGCCTGGGGCCAGCTAGCGGACGAGCAGTACTTC,CASSAWGQLADEQYF
NA,TRBV5-5,NA,TRBJ2-5,TGTGCCAGCAGCCCTATGGCGGGGACGGCCGGAGAGACCCAGTACTTC,CASSPMAGTAGETQYF
NA,TRBV7-2,NA,TRBJ2-3,TGTGCCAGCAGCCGTGTGGGGACAACTAATTATTTT,CASSRVGTTNYF
NA,TRBV10-3,few,TRBJ1-1,TGTGCCATCAGCGAGGGGCGGAAGAACACTGAAGCTTTCTTT,CAISEGRKNTEAFF
NA,TRBV5-5,many,TRBJ2-7,TGTGCCAGCAGCTTGAACGGGGGGCCCTACGAGCAGTACTTC,CASSLNGGPYEQYF
NA,TRBV12-3/TRBV12-4,many,TRBJ1-4,TGTGCCAGCATCGGCGGGCAAAAACTGTTTTTT,CASIGGQKLFF
NA,TRBV29-1,NA,TRBJ2-1,TGCAGCGTTCGACCGCCGGGTCAGCGCAATGAGCAGTTCTTC,CSVRPPGQRNEQFF
NA,TRBV3-1,few,TRBJ1-1,TGTGCCAGCAGCCAAGGGAGCTCTTTGGCTTCCCGATGGCACACTGAAGCTTTCTTT,CASSQGSSLASRWHTEAFF
TRBD1,TRBV6-6,NA,TRBJ2-1,TGTGCCAGCGCACAGGGGCTAAATGAGCAGTTCTTC,CASAQGLNEQFF
NA,TRBV4-2,NA,TRBJ2-7,TGTGCCAGCAGCTCACAAGCGAGTCCCAGGGAGCAGTACTTC,CASSSQASPREQYF
NA,TRBV15,few,TRBJ2-3,TGTGCCACCAGCGCGCCTAGCAGTAGCACAGATACGCAGTATTTT,CATSAPSSSTDTQYF
TRBD2,TRBV7-9,NA,TRBJ2-3,TGTGCCAGCAGCTTACGAGGCGGGGGTAGCACAGATACGCAGTATTTT,CASSLRGGGSTDTQYF
NA,TRBV6-5,NA,TRBJ1-3,TGTGCCAGCACCCCCGCGGGCCCTGGAAACACCATATATTTT,CASTPAGPGNTIYF
NA,TRBV7-2,few,TRBJ1-4,TGTGCCAGCAGCTTCGTCCGTAATGAAAAACTGTTTTTT,CASSFVRNEKLFF
TRBD2,TRBV20-1,few,TRBJ2-3,TGCAGTGCTAGGGGATTAGCGGGAGGGAACACAGATACGCAGTATTTT,CSARGLAGGNTDTQYF
NA,TRBV7-9,NA,TRBJ1-5,TGTGCCAGCAGCTTAGGGGGCCCGGGTTGGCAGCCCCAGCATTTT,CASSLGGPGWQPQHF
NA,TRBV7-2,NA,TRBJ1-1,TGTGCCAGCAGCTTATCGCGGGAGACAGCCCAAGCTTTCTTT,CASSLSRETAQAFF
TRBD2,TRBV4-3,NA,TRBJ2-1,TGCGCCAGCAGCCACAAAGGGAGCGGCGGGAGGGCCCAGTTCTTC,CASSHKGSGGRAQFF
NA,TRBV5-1,many,TRBJ2-1,TGCGCCAGCAGCTTGGGGGAGACCCCCGAGCAGTTCTTC,CASSLGETPEQFF
TRBD2,TRBV25-1,NA,TRBJ2-1,TGTGCCAGCAGTGAATGGGGTGGGGGGGCCTACAATGAGCAGTTCTTC,CASSEWGGGAYNEQFF
TRBD1,TRBV9,NA,TRBJ2-7,TGTGCCAGCAGCGTGGCCACAGGGGAACCCTACGAGCAGTACTTC,CASSVATGEPYEQYF
NA,TRBV27,NA,TRBJ2-1,TGTGCCAGCAGTTCCCGGGGGCCCGAAGCCTACAATGAGCAGTTCTTC,CASSSRGPEAYNEQFF
NA,TRBV6-5,NA,TRBJ2-7,TGTGCCAGCAGTTACTCGACCCCGCCATCATTCTACGAGCAGTACTTC,CASSYSTPPSFYEQYF
TRBD2,TRBV6-2/TRBV6-3,few,TRBJ2-3,TGTGCCAGCAGTTATTCCGGGACTAGCGGGACGGCGGCAGATACGCAGTATTTT,CASSYSGTSGTAADTQYF
TRBD2,TRBV5-8,NA,TRBJ2-3,TGTGCCAGCAGTTGGGACTACGCCAACACAGATACGCAGTATTTT,CASSWDYANTDTQYF
TRBD1,TRBV18,NA,TRBJ1-5,TGTGCCAGCTCATCCCGGGACAGCGGTCAGCCCCAGCATTTT,CASSSRDSGQPQHF
NA,TRBV3-1,few,TRBJ2-3,TGTGCCAGCAGCCCCTCGGGGGTCTCCCGAGATACGCAGTATTTT,CASSPSGVSRDTQYF
NA,TRBV5-1,few,TRBJ2-7,TGCGCCAGCAGCTTGGGGGGTCCAAGGCAAAAGTCCTACGAGCAGTACTTC,CASSLGGPRQKSYEQYF
NA,TRBV20-1,NA,TRBJ1-5,TGCAGTGCTCGAGGGAATAGCAATCAGCCCCAGCATTTT,CSARGNSNQPQHF
NA,TRBV24-1,few,TRBJ2-1,TGTGCCACCAGTGATTTGTCTGAATACAATGAGCAGTTCTTC,CATSDLSEYNEQFF
NA,TRBV23-1,few,TRBJ2-5,TGCGCCAGCAGTCAATCTAGGATATCCTCGGGAGAGACCCAGTACTTC,CASSQSRISSGETQYF